The T cell receptor beta chain described here comes from a study of metastatic and nonmetastatic thyroid tumors. Study-level background: Patients with malignant and benign thyroid disease provided blood and tumor or nodule tissue, whose repertoires were compared. The study, taken as a whole, reports: Relative to benign nodules, malignant thyroid tumors were reportedly characterized by significantly elevated TCR beta diversity in blood and tumor.

Prior to thyroid surgery, none of the patients had received any treatment. This clone was found many times. Its specificity is unknown. CDR3 length: 16 residues. Between the trimmed V and J ends, which lost 2 bases and 1 base, there was a span of 13 bases. In the original processing: In papillary thyroid cancer, a distant-metastasis classifier was built using CDR3 differences across clinicopathological groups. From the PCR reads, TCRdb re-called clones with MiXCR. TCRdb's processing, not the authors', yielded these V and J calls. The repertoire consists of several thousand clones, with around 23% occurring once and the leading ten covering roughly 28%.

The sample consisted of tumor tissue. The TCR comes from a female donor with papillary thyroid cancer or a benign thyroid nodule (not recorded which). Some clones in this sample may be carry-over from other donors' samples. The gene calls are TRBV12-3 or TRBV12-4 and TRBJ2-3; the D gene is possibly TRBD2 (5 bases). As DNA, the CDR3 is TGTGCCAGCAGTTTACGCCTAGCTGGGGGCACAGATACGCAGTATTTT. Protein: CASSLRLAGGTDTQYF.